This T cell receptor beta chain was profiled in a study of CD8+CD57+ T cells in acquired aplastic anemia. Looking at the study overall: Each DNA sample taken from sorted CD4+ and CD8+ cells came to approximately 3.3 ug on average. An average of roughly 10 million reads for CD4+ cells was obtained from healthy donors.

General study results and limits: Comparison of patients with controls identified roughly 27 shared CD8+ CDR3 sequences. Controls did not differ significantly from patients in CD8+ Simpson's diversity.

Germline V lookup: CDR1 KGHDR, CDR2 SFDVKD. This CDR3 spans 15 amino acids. Trimming took 0 bases from V and 3 from J, leaving 8 bases between them. Genomic DNA acted as the template from which TCR beta VDJ combination and CDR3 sequence profiling were carried out. Via MiXCR, TCRdb re-called the reads, giving one row per CDR3 protein. The table lists 100,000 to 150,000 distinct CDR3 sequences, about 46% of them singletons. This clonotype showed up just once. Its target is unknown. Sequenced input: sorted CD4+, CD8+, or CD8+CD57+ T cells (not recorded which) from PBMCs. The rearrangement uses TRBV24-1 and TRBJ2-1; D call uncertain. This receptor was obtained from a human donor in good health, serving as a control. For the CDR3, the DNA is TGTGCCACCAGTGATTTGGAAGACTTCTACAATGAGCAGTTCTTC. Translated: CATSDLEDFYNEQFF.